The present T cell receptor (beta chain) was sequenced within a study of shared clonotypes between healthy human individuals. V trimming: 1 base; J trimming: 1 base; junction bases outside the gene matches: 4. Germline CDR1 is SGHTA and CDR2 is FQGNSA. The CDR3 spans 16 residues. Using immunoSEQ multiplex PCR, the repertoire was profiled, and TCRdb retains in-frame clones only, with some absent. Found here are some 1,600,000 clones, approximately 98% of them singletons; the top ten hold roughly 0.45%. The TCR was taken from a man aged 25-45 years in good health. Sequencing was carried out using naive CD4+ T cells sorted from blood. Subset in this sample: CD45RA+ positively selected. The rearrangement links TRBV7-2 to TRBJ2-1; 7 bases fit TRBD1. The CDR3 reads CASSLGTGRSYNEQFF. CDR3 nucleotide sequence: TGTGCCAGCAGCTTAGGGACAGGACGGTCCTACAATGAGCAGTTCTTC.